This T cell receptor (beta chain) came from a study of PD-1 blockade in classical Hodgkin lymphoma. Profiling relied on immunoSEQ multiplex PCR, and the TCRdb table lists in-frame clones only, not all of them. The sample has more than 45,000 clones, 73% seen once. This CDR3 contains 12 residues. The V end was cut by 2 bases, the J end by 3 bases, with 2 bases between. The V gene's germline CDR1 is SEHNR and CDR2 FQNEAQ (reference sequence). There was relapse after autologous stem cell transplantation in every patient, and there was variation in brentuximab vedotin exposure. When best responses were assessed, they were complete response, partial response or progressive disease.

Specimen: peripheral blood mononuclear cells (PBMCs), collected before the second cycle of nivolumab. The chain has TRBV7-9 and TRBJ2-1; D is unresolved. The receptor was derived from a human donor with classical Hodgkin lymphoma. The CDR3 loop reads CASSLNYNEQFF. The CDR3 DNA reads TGTGCCAGCAGCTTAAACTACAATGAGCAGTTCTTC. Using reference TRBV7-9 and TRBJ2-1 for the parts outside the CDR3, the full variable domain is DTGVSQNPRHKITKRGQNVTFRCDPISEHNRLYWYRQTLGQGPEFLTYFQNEAQLEKSRLLSDRFSAERPKGSFSTLEIQRTEQGDSAMYLCASSLNYNEQFFGPGTRLTVL.